Below, one TCR beta chain is given with its context. The antigen is unknown. The CDR3 has 13 residues. Between the trimmed V and J ends, which lost 6 bases and 0 bases, there was a span of 9 bases. Per germline, CDR1 MDHEN and CDR2 SYDVKM. As defined, naive CD8 cells were CD45RO-negative and positively selected for CCR7, with terminally differentiated effector memory CD45RA+ cells excluded. Free of recent acute infections or vaccinations, the donors were healthy HIV-negative adults. Among the donors, all were Caucasian adults who lived in Nashville, Tennessee. The table came from immunoSEQ multiplex PCR; TCRdb's copy has only in-frame clones and leaves some out. The table lists some 580,000 clones, roughly 98% of them singletons. This record comes from a study of shared clonotypes between healthy human individuals. Study-level results: The sampled material consisted only of blood, and tissue repertoires are likely to differ.

The V gene is TRBV28, the J gene TRBJ2-7, with no clear D. The source of this sequence is a man aged 25-40 years in good health. The source material was naive CD8+ T cells sorted from blood. CDR3 DNA: TGTGCCAGCAGCCCCTCTCGCTCCTACGAGCAGTACTTC. It is translated as CASSPSRSYEQYF. The full variable domain, in which reference TRBV28 and TRBJ2-7 provide the parts outside the CDR3, is DVKVTQSSRYLVKRTGEKVFLECVQDMDHENMFWYRQDPGLGLRLIYFSYDVKMKEKGDIPEGYSVSREKKERFSLILESASTNQTSMYLCASSPSRSYEQYFGPGTRLTVT.